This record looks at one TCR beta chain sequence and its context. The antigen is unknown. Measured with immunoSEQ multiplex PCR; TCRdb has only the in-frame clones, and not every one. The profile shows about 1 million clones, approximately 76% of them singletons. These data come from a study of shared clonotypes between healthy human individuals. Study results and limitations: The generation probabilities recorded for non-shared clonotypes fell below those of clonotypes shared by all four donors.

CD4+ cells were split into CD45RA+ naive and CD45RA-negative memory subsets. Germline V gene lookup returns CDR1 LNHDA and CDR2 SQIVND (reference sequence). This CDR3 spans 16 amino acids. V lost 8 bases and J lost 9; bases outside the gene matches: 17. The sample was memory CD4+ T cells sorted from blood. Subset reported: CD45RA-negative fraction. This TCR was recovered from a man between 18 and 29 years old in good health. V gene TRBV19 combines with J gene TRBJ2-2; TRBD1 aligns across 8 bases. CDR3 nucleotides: TGTGCCAGTTCTACCCCGGGACAGGAACTTAGTCGGGAGCTGTTTTTT. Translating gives CASSTPGQELSRELFF.